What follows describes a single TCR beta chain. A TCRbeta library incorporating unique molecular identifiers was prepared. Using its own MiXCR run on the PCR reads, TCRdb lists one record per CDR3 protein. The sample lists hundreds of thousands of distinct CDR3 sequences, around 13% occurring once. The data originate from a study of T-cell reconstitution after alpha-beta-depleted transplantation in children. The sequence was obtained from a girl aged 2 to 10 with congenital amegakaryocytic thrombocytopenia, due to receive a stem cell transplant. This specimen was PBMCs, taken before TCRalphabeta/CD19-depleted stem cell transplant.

The CDR3, as DNA: TGCGCCAGCGGTAGTTTAGGGGAGCTGTTTTTT. This sequence encodes CASGSLGELFF. V is TRBV5-1 and J is TRBJ2-2; no clear D. The CDR3 has 11 amino acids. The V gene lost 7 bases and the J gene lost 8 bases, with 9 bases spanning the gap. CDR1 is SGHRS, CDR2 YFSETQ, per germline.